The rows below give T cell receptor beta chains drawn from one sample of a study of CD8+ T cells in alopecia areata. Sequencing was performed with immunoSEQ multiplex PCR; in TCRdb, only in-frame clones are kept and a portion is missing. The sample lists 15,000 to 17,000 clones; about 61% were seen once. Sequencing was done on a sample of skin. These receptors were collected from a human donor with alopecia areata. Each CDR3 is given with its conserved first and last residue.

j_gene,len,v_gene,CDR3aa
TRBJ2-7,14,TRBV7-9,CASSPLDTAYEQYF
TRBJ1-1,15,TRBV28,CASSLRLTGNTEAFF
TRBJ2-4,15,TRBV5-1,CASSTLNRGLDIQYF
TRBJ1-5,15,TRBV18,CASSAENFSNQPQHF
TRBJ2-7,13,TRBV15,CATSRDLQVPPYF
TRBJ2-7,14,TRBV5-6,CASSLAGSSYEQYF
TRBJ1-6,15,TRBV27,CASTSDSSYNSPLHF
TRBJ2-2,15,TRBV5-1,CASSYRDRETGELFF
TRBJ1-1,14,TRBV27,CASSYLTGNTEAFF
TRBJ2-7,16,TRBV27,CASSFVAGGPWAEQYF
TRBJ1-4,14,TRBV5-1,CASSLRDPNEKLFF
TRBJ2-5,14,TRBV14,CASSYDPRPETQYF
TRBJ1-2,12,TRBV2,CASSEGAYGYTF
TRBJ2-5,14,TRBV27,CASSLSRLAGTQYF
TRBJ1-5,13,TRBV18,CASSPDSFQPQHF
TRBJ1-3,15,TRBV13,CASSFTVNSGNTIYF
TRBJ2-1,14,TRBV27,CASSLIGLNNEQFF
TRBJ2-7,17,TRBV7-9,CASSLVRREAPPYEQYF
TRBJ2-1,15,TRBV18,CASSPSLLAANEQFF
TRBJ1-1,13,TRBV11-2,CASSLVSAPEAFF
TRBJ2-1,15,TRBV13,CASSLATHSYNEQFF
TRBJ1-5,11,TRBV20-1,CSASPNQPQHF
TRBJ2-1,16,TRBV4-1,CASSPSGLALRNEQFF
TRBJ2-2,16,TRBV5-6,CASSFPSGSNTGELFF
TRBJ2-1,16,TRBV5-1,CASRGLAGGTYNEQFF
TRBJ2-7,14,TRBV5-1,CASSLRADPKEQYF
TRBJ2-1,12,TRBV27,CASRTVHNEQFF
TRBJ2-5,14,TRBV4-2,CASSQDWSQETQYF
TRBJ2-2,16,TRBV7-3,CASSLNSGASTGELFF
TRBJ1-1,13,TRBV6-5,CASKSDRNTEAFF
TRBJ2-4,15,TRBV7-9,CASSLGTEYWRIQYF
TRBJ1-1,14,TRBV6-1,CASSEAPVAQEAFF
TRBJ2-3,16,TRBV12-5,CASGLDRWNSTDTQYF
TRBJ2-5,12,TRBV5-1,CASSLDQETQYF
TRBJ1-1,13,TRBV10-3,CAISAKVNTEAFF
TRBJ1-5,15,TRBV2,CASSANTNSNQPQHF
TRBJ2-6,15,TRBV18,CASSYSGAGANVLTF
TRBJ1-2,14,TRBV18,CASSPGTDVYGYTF
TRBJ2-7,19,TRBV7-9,CASSLETSESWRNSYEQYF
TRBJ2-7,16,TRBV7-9,CASSSKDRVLSYEQYF
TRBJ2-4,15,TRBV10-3,CATAGQTLAKNIQYF
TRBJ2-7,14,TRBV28,CASSSGTPGYEQYF
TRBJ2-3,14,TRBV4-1,CASSQEGGTDTQYF
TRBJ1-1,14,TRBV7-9,CASSSGTLNTEAFF
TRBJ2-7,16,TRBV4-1,CASSDRGPFLSYEQYF
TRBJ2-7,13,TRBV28,CASSSAITYEQYF
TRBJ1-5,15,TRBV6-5,CASSSAQGSNQPQHF